Sequencing of this T cell receptor beta chain was carried out in a study of blood T cell repertoires in COVID-19. Study in general: The study drew acute and convalescent COVID-19 samples from the United States, Italy and Spain.

Trimming removed 2 bases from V and 0 bases from J; junction bases left unmatched: 4. This CDR3 is built from 15 residues. CDR1 is SGHDN and CDR2 is FVKESK in the germline V gene. In the study's own analysis: The assay estimated nucleated cells by amplifying reference gene primers. Repertoires were generated with immunoSEQ multiplex PCR, while TCRdb's copy carries only in-frame clones and drops some. V and J calls and clone size are those listed in that table; D and trimming were worked out from the DNA. The table has approximately 340,000 clones, about nine tenths seen once. Enrolment of Seattle patients took place during active infection, and they were followed longitudinally.

The chain carries TRBV14 and TRBJ2-7; 7 positions agree with TRBD2. This receptor was taken from a man aged 25-45 years with COVID-19, enrolled during active disease. The sequenced sample consisted of peripheral blood. CDR3 sequence: CASSQLTGGSYEQYF. DNA of the CDR3: TGTGCCAGCAGCCAATTAACGGGGGGCTCCTACGAGCAGTACTTC.